The source of this TCR beta chain is a study of blood T cells in healthy people across ages. Sample-barcoded 5' priming and a J-beta primer mix drove a second PCR of about 6 to 11 cycles. In TCRdb, the 5' RACE reads were re-called with MiXCR into one record per CDR3 protein. The sample holds 700,000 to 900,000 distinct CDR3 sequences, roughly 24% seen once. The sample was also linked to a second study, of T cells of mothers and their children. As that report states: The TCR beta CDR3 read count exceeded 10 million for each mother and was about 2.8 million for each child. Comparable shaping of TCR recombination output by thymic selection was observed in related and unrelated pairs.

Source material: blood. The receptor was isolated from a boy aged 10-17 years in good health.

In DNA, the CDR3 is TGTGCCATCAGTGCCCCGGGACAAGGGAACACTGAAGCTTTCTTT. Its translation: CAISAPGQGNTEAFF. This sequence joins TRBV10-3 and TRBJ1-1, with TRBD1 as a possible D gene (6 bases). Germline values: CDR1 ENHRY, CDR2 SYGVKD. The CDR3 runs to 15 residues. The ends were cut back, 4 bases at V and 1 base at J, with 13 bases in the middle.